This is a list of T cell receptor beta chains from one sample in a study of liver allograft versus peripheral blood T cells. Via MiXCR, TCRdb re-called the reads, giving one row per CDR3 protein. The sample has 7,000 to 10,000 distinct CDR3 sequences, roughly 20% seen once; the top ten hold 5% to 6.5%. The source is a human patient who had a liver transplant. Some T cells may be supplied by the graft donor. The CDR3 runs from the conserved cysteine through the conserved F or W. Fields, in order: clone size, J gene, D gene, V gene, CDR3 DNA, CDR3 protein. A D gene is named only where the DNA matches it firmly. Rows may omit the clone size; those that give it use once, few, many or a size class.

size: medium-sized
J: TRBJ2-3
D: .
V: TRBV6-1
DNA: TGTGCCAGCAGACCGCCCACAGATACGCAGTATTTT
CDR3: CASRPPTDTQYF

size: few
J: TRBJ2-7
D: TRBD1
V: TRBV7-3
DNA: TGTGCCAGCAGCTTATCTCCGACAGGGGGCGAGCAGTACTTC
CDR3: CASSLSPTGGEQYF

size: .
J: TRBJ2-2
D: TRBD2
V: TRBV27
DNA: TGTGCCAGCAGTTCCTCCGGGAGCAGCGGGATCACCGGGGAGCTGTTTTTT
CDR3: CASSSSGSSGITGELFF

size: .
J: TRBJ1-4
D: .
V: TRBV20-1
DNA: TGCAGTACGACGGGCCCTAATGAAAAACTGTTTTTT
CDR3: CSTTGPNEKLFF

size: medium-sized
J: TRBJ1-6
D: .
V: TRBV7-9
DNA: TGTGCCAGCAGCGCGGGACAACAGAATTCACCCCTCCACTTT
CDR3: CASSAGQQNSPLHF

size: few
J: TRBJ1-5
D: .
V: TRBV30
DNA: TGTGCCTGGACGGAATATAGCAATCAGCCCCAGCATTTT
CDR3: CAWTEYSNQPQHF

size: .
J: TRBJ1-1
D: .
V: TRBV29-1
DNA: TGCAGCGTTGCACCGGCAGCGAACACTGAAGCTTTCTTT
CDR3: CSVAPAANTEAFF

size: .
J: TRBJ1-3
D: .
V: TRBV7-2
DNA: TGTGCCAGCAGCCCACGGGACCCCGGGTCCGGAAACACCATATATTTT
CDR3: CASSPRDPGSGNTIYF

size: .
J: TRBJ2-5
D: .
V: TRBV5-4
DNA: TGTGCCAGCAGCGGGGTACCCGAGCCTGGAGAGACCCAGTACTTC
CDR3: CASSGVPEPGETQYF

size: .
J: TRBJ1-5
D: TRBD1
V: TRBV28
DNA: TGTGCCAGCAGTTTATGGGGGGCAGGGGGCCTCGATCAGCCCCAGCATTTT
CDR3: CASSLWGAGGLDQPQHF

size: .
J: TRBJ1-6
D: TRBD1
V: TRBV19
DNA: TGTGCCAGTAGTGCCCGACAGGGGGATGGGTCACCCCTCCACTTT
CDR3: CASSARQGDGSPLHF

size: .
J: TRBJ2-6
D: .
V: TRBV11-2
DNA: TGTGCCAGCAGCTTAGGGTCTTTCGGGGGGGCCAACGTCCTGACTTTC
CDR3: CASSLGSFGGANVLTF

size: medium-sized
J: TRBJ1-2
D: TRBD1
V: TRBV10-2
DNA: TGCGCCAGCAGTGATGGGACAGGGTTTAAATATGGCTACACCTTC
CDR3: CASSDGTGFKYGYTF

size: medium-sized
J: TRBJ2-6
D: .
V: TRBV24-1
DNA: TGTGCCACCGAGGACAGAGGCGCCTCTGGGGCCAACGTCCTGACTTTC
CDR3: CATEDRGASGANVLTF

size: many
J: TRBJ2-7
D: .
V: TRBV18
DNA: TGTGCCAGCTCACCAAGTGACGAGCAGTACTTC
CDR3: CASSPSDEQYF

size: medium-sized
J: TRBJ2-2
D: TRBD2
V: TRBV5-4
DNA: TGTGCCAGCAGCCGAGGGACTAGCGGGAGGGGCACCGGGGAGCTGTTTTTT
CDR3: CASSRGTSGRGTGELFF

size: medium-sized
J: TRBJ2-3
D: .
V: TRBV6-1
DNA: TGTGCCAGCAGGGCCTCCCCCGGGCCAGGGGCAGATACGCAGTATTTT
CDR3: CASRASPGPGADTQYF

size: few
J: TRBJ2-2
D: .
V: TRBV7-3
DNA: TGTGCCAGCAGCTTAAACAGGGATAACACCGGGGAGCTGTTTTTT
CDR3: CASSLNRDNTGELFF

size: few
J: TRBJ1-5
D: .
V: TRBV6-6
DNA: TGTGCCAGCAGTTACGGTAGTGAGCCCCAGCATTTT
CDR3: CASSYGSEPQHF

size: medium-sized
J: TRBJ2-7
D: .
V: TRBV18
DNA: TGTGCCAGCTCATCCGACGGACTCTCCTACGAGCAGTACTTC
CDR3: CASSSDGLSYEQYF

size: few
J: TRBJ1-4
D: .
V: TRBV7-9
DNA: TGTGCCAGCAGCTTGGACAGCTTGGCTAATGAAAAACTGTTTTTT
CDR3: CASSLDSLANEKLFF

size: medium-sized
J: TRBJ2-7
D: TRBD1
V: TRBV27
DNA: TGTGCCAGCAGTTCGAGGACAGGGGTGCAGCAGTACTTC
CDR3: CASSSRTGVQQYF

size: .
J: TRBJ2-1
D: .
V: TRBV6-2/TRBV6-3
DNA: TGTGCCAGCAGTTACGGGACCATCTTCAATGAGCAGTTCTTC
CDR3: CASSYGTIFNEQFF

size: medium-sized
J: TRBJ1-2
D: .
V: TRBV15
DNA: TGTGCCACCCGGCCCGGGGCGCAGAACTATGGCTACACCTTC
CDR3: CATRPGAQNYGYTF

size: few
J: TRBJ1-5
D: .
V: TRBV12-3/TRBV12-4
DNA: TGTGCCAGCAGTTTTGGGACAAGGGTCAATCAGCCCCAGCATTTT
CDR3: CASSFGTRVNQPQHF

size: .
J: TRBJ1-4
D: .
V: TRBV6-5
DNA: TGTGCCAGCAGTTACGGGGGACTTTCTAATGAAAAACTGTTTTTT
CDR3: CASSYGGLSNEKLFF

size: .
J: TRBJ2-7
D: TRBD1
V: TRBV20-1
DNA: TGCAGTGCTCTTCCGACAGGGGGCGGGTCCTACGAGCAGTACTTC
CDR3: CSALPTGGGSYEQYF

size: few
J: TRBJ2-3
D: .
V: TRBV6-2/TRBV6-3
DNA: TGTGCCAGCAGTTTTGCAGATACGCAGTATTTT
CDR3: CASSFADTQYF